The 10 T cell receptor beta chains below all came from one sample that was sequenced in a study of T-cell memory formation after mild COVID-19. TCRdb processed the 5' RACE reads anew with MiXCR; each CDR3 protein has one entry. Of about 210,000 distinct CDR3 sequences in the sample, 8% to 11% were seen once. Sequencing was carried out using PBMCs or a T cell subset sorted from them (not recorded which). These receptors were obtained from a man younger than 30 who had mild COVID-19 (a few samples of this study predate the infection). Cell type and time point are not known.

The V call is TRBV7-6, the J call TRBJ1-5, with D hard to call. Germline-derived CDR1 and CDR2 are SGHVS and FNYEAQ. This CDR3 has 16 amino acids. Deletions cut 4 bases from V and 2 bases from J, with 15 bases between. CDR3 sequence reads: CASSSSEGGGNQPQHF. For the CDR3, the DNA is TGTGCCAGCAGCTCTTCTGAGGGCGGTGGCAATCAGCCCCAGCATTTT.

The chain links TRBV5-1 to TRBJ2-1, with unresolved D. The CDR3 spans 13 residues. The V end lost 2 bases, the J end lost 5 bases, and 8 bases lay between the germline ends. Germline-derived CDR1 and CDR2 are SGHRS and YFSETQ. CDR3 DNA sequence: TGCGCCAGCAGCTTCATGACGGACAATGAGCAGTTCTTC. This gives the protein CASSFMTDNEQFF.

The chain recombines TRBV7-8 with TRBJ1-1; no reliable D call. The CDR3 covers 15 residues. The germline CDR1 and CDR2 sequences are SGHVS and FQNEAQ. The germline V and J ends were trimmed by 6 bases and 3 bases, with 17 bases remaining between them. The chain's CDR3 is CASSWAQRTDTEAFF. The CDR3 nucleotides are TGTGCCAGCAGTTGGGCGCAGCGGACGGACACTGAAGCTTTCTTT.

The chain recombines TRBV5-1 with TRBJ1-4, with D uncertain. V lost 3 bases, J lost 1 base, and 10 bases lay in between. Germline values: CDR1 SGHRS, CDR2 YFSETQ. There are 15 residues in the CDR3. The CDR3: CASSSAAGTNEKLFF. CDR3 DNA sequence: TGCGCCAGCAGCTCCGCGGCGGGAACTAATGAAAAACTGTTTTTT.

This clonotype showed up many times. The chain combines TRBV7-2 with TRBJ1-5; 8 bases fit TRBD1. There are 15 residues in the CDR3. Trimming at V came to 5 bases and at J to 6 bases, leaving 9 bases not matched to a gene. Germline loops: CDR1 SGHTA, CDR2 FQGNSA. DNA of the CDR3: TGTGCCAGCAGCCCTCCGGGACAGGCGCGTCAGCCCCAGCATTTT. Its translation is CASSPPGQARQPQHF.

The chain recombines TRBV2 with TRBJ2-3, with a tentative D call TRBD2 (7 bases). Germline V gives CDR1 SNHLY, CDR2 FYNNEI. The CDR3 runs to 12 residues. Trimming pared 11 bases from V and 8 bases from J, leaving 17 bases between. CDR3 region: CAGGGGRGTQYF. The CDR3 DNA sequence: TGTGCCGGCGGCGGGGGCCGGGGTACGCAGTATTTT.

The CDR3 region has the DNA TGTGCCAGCAGCCCGGGGACTAGCGGGGGGGTTTGGCAAGAGACCCAGTACTTC. It translates to CASSPGTSGGVWQETQYF. The chain uses TRBV7-6 and TRBJ2-5; 16 nucleotides agree with TRBD2. CDR1 is SGHVS, CDR2 FNYEAQ, per germline. The CDR3 spans 18 residues. V was clipped by 5 bases and J by 2 bases; unmatched bases: 8.

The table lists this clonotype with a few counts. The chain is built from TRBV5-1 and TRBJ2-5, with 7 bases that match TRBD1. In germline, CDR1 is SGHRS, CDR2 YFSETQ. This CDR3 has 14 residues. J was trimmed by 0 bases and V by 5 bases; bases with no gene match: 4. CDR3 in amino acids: CASSKGQDQETQYF. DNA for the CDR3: TGCGCCAGCAGTAAAGGACAGGACCAAGAGACCCAGTACTTC.

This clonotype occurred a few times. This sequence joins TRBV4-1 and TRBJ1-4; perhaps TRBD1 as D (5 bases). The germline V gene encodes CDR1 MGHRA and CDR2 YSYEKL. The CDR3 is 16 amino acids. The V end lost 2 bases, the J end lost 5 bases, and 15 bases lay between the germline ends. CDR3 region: CASSQPFFRENEKLFF. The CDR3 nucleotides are TGCGCCAGCAGCCAACCATTCTTCAGGGAAAATGAAAAACTGTTTTTT.

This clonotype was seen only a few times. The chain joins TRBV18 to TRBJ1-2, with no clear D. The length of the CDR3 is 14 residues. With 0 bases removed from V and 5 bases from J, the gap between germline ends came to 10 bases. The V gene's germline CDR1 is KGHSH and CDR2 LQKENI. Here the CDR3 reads CASSPPETPYGYTF. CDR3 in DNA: TGTGCCAGCTCACCACCGGAGACACCTTATGGCTACACCTTC. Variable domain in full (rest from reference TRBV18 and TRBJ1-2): NAGVMQNPRHLVRRRGQEARLRCSPMKGHSHVYWYRQLPEEGLKFMVYLQKENIIDESGMPKERFSAEFPKEGPSILRIQQVVRGDSAAYFCASSPPETPYGYTFGSGTRLTVV.